These 20 T cell receptor beta chains originate from one sample sequenced in a study of metastatic and nonmetastatic thyroid tumors. Each patient went into thyroid surgery without having received any treatment. With MiXCR, TCRdb reprocessed the PCR reads. The sample lists about 33,000 clones, around 17% occurring once. The material sequenced was blood. All receptors derive from a male donor with papillary thyroid cancer or a benign thyroid nodule (not recorded which). Some clones in this sample may be carry-over from other donors' samples.

This clone was counted ten times or more. CDR3 amino acids: CASSYLGGSYEQYF. DNA of the CDR3: TGTGCCAGCAGTTACCTAGGGGGAAGCTACGAGCAGTACTTC. This rearrangement joins TRBV27 to TRBJ2-7; the D gene is possibly TRBD1 (6 bases). There are 14 residues in the CDR3. CDR1 and CDR2 (germline): MNHEY, SMNVEV (reference sequence). Trimming pared 4 bases from V and 3 bases from J, leaving 13 bases between.

This clone was seen ten or more times. This chain joins TRBV9 and TRBJ2-7, with 8 positions matching TRBD2. V was clipped by 0 bases and J by 3 bases; unmatched bases: 5. Germline values: CDR1 SGDLS, CDR2 YYNGEE. The CDR3 consists of 15 residues. CDR3 nucleotides: TGTGCCAGCAGCGTAGGCGGACTAGCACGCTACGAGCAGTACTTC. Its protein product is CASSVGGLARYEQYF.

This clone turned up a few times. A much larger clone differs by one base, so this may be a read error. J is TRBJ2-2 and V is TRBV7-3; D not certain. There are 12 residues in the CDR3. CDR1 is SGHTA and CDR2 is FQGTGA in the germline V gene. CDR3 DNA: TGTCCCAGCAGTCTAAGCTCCGGGGAGCTGTTTTTT. It encodes CPSSLSSGELFF.

This clone was counted at least ten times. The rearrangement links TRBV7-9 to TRBJ2-1; TRBD1 agrees at 7 bases. V shed 3 bases and J 5 bases; nucleotides not matched to a gene: 7. The CDR3 has 15 amino acids. Germline-derived CDR1 and CDR2 are SEHNR and FQNEAQ (reference sequence). The CDR3 nucleotides read TGTGCCAGCAGCTTCCAGGGACAGCTTGACAATGAGCAGTTCTTC. Amino acids: CASSFQGQLDNEQFF.

This clone was found many times. In DNA form, the CDR3 reads TGCGCCAGCAGCTGGGGAGGACTAGCAAGCGACAATGAGCAGTTCTTC. This gives the protein CASSWGGLASDNEQFF. The V and J genes are TRBV5-1 and TRBJ2-1, with 8 bases aligning to TRBD2. The ends lost 3 bases at V and 5 bases at J; junction bases unmatched: 10. The CDR3 has 16 amino acids. CDR1 is SGHRS and CDR2 is YFSETQ in the germline V gene.

This clone came up many times. The rearrangement joins TRBV30 to TRBJ2-7; possible D gene TRBD2, 6 bases. This CDR3 has 14 amino acids. Trimming cost V 2 bases and J 0 bases, with 11 bases left between them. Germline V gene lookup returns CDR1 GTSNPN and CDR2 SVGIG (reference sequence). The CDR3 loop is CAWSSGSVSYEQYF. The CDR3, as DNA: TGTGCCTGGAGTTCCGGGAGCGTCTCCTACGAGCAGTACTTC.

This clone was detected many times. The rearrangement uses TRBV24-1 and TRBJ1-1; D is undetermined. The CDR3 length is 12 residues. Looked up from germline, CDR1 is KGHDR and CDR2 is SFDVKD. V was trimmed by 9 bases and J by 1 base, leaving 8 bases between them. DNA of the CDR3: TGTGCCACCCGGGGAGCGAACACTGAAGCTTTCTTT. Its protein product is CATRGANTEAFF.

This clone was found many times. This specimen includes other DNA sequences encoding the same CDR3. The chain employs TRBV19 and TRBJ2-3; 11 bases line up with TRBD2. The CDR3 sequence is 15 residues long. Germline lookup yields CDR1 LNHDA and CDR2 SQIVND (reference sequence). Trimming removed 7 bases from V and 6 bases from J; junction bases left unmatched: 9. CDR3 in amino acids: CASTLTSGAIDTQYF. DNA for the CDR3: TGTGCCAGTACCCTGACTAGCGGGGCTATCGATACGCAGTATTTT.

This clone was found a few times. The missing conserved phenylalanine or tryptophan at the end of this CDR3 makes a read error likely. The rearrangement links TRBV6-8 to TRBJ1-2; no reliable D call. CDR1 is MNHGY, CDR2 SAAAGT, per germline. The CDR3 covers 16 residues. The CDR3 protein is CLPSSARIKDHYGYTS. The CDR3, as DNA: TGCCTCCCATCCTCCGCGCGGATCAAAGACCATTATGGCTACACCTCC.

This clone was seen many times. This chain joins TRBV5-1 and TRBJ2-5, with 9 bases identical to TRBD2. J gave up 5 bases and V 2 bases, and 19 bases lay outside the gene matches. Looked up from germline, CDR1 is SGHRS and CDR2 is YFSETQ. The length of the CDR3 is 19 residues. The CDR3 is CASSFYYLAGGPFVETQYF. CDR3 coding DNA: TGCGCCAGCAGCTTTTATTATTTGGCGGGGGGGCCATTCGTGGAGACCCAGTACTTC.

To note about this clone: At one end, the junction sequence differs from germline, possibly due to a read error. The rearrangement uses TRBV20-1 and TRBJ2-5; D remains ambiguous. Germline lookup yields CDR1 DFQATT and CDR2 SNEGSKA (reference sequence). The CDR3 has 14 residues. CDR3 nucleotides: TGCAGTGCCAGAGTGGCTGCGGCGGAAGAGACCCAGTACTTC. Protein product: CSARVAAAEETQYF.

This clone was counted many times. This sequence joins TRBV28 and TRBJ2-3; TRBD2 matches 7 bases. The CDR3 has 16 residues. Germline loops: CDR1 MDHEN, CDR2 SYDVKM. J was trimmed by 2 bases and V by 3 bases; bases with no gene match: 8. CDR3 in DNA: TGTGCCAGCAGTTTCTCTCCAGCGGGGCACACAGATACGCAGTATTTT. Translated: CASSFSPAGHTDTQYF.

A few counts support this clone. The chain uses TRBV3-1 and TRBJ2-7; TRBD2 agrees at 11 bases. The CDR3 is 16 residues long. V shed 4 bases, J shed 2 bases, and the junction held 7 bases outside the gene matches. Germline-derived CDR1 and CDR2 are LGHDT and YNNKEL (reference sequence). The CDR3 loop is CASSLRTSGLAYEQYF. The CDR3 DNA reads TGTGCCAGCAGCCTACGGACTAGCGGGTTAGCCTACGAGCAGTACTTC.

Only a few counts were recorded for this clone. The V call is TRBV6-1, the J call TRBJ1-5, with D unclear. The CDR3 loop spans 16 amino acids. CDR1 is MNHNS, CDR2 SASEGT, per germline. The germline V and J ends were trimmed by 5 bases and 3 bases, with 17 bases remaining between them. CDR3: CASSSNSVGTNQPQHF. The DNA for the CDR3 is TGTGCCAGCAGTTCGAATTCCGTGGGCACCAATCAGCCCCAGCATTTT.

There are many counts of this clone. The chain joins TRBV9 to TRBJ2-5, with 8 bases fitting TRBD1. V dropped 4 bases and J dropped 5; count of bases not matched to a gene: 7. CDR1 and CDR2 from the germline V gene are SGDLS and YYNGEE. The CDR3 spans 14 residues. The CDR3 bases are TGTGCCAGCAGCTCCGGACAGGGCTGGGAGACCCAGTACTTC. Translated: CASSSGQGWETQYF.

The sample holds many counts of this clone. The chain joins TRBV19 to TRBJ2-7, with TRBD1 as a possible D gene (5 bases). Trimming cost V 5 bases and J 1 base, with 12 bases left between them. The germline V gene encodes CDR1 LNHDA and CDR2 SQIVND (reference sequence). CDR3 size: 14 residues. This chain's CDR3 is CASSALQGSYEQYF. Here the CDR3 DNA reads TGTGCCAGTAGTGCGCTTCAGGGTTCCTACGAGCAGTACTTC.

This clone was seen ten or more times. This chain joins TRBV27 and TRBJ2-1; no clear D. CDR3 length equals 13 residues. CDR1 is MNHEY, CDR2 SMNVEV, per germline (reference sequence). Trimming left V 3 bases short and J 4 bases short, with 7 bases between. This CDR3 is CASSFAGYNEQFF. CDR3 in DNA: TGTGCCAGCAGTTTCGCAGGTTACAATGAGCAGTTCTTC.

This clone has at least ten counts. The chain couples TRBV20-1 to TRBJ2-7, with 15 positions matching TRBD2. The J segment lost 5 bases and the V segment lost 6 bases, leaving 8 bases of the junction unmatched. The CDR3 runs 15 residues. Germline-derived CDR1 and CDR2 are DFQATT and SNEGSKA (reference sequence). The CDR3 here is CSARTSGGANHEQYF. In DNA, the CDR3 is TGCAGTGCAAGGACTAGCGGGGGGGCGAACCACGAGCAGTACTTC.

At least ten counts were recorded for this clone. The chain uses TRBV3-1 and TRBJ2-3; D unresolved. The germline V and J ends were trimmed by 1 base and 7 bases, with 3 bases remaining between them. This CDR3 spans 11 amino acids. Germline-derived CDR1 and CDR2 are LGHDT and YNNKEL (reference sequence). CDR3 residues: CASSQGNTQYF. The CDR3 coding sequence is TGTGCCAGCAGCCAAGGTAATACGCAGTATTTT.

In its sample, this clone is medium-sized (0.01 to 0.1%). The gene calls are TRBV28 and TRBJ2-7; D possibly corresponds to TRBD1 (5 bases). This CDR3 has 12 residues. CDR1 and CDR2 from the germline V gene are MDHEN and SYDVKM. The germline V and J ends were trimmed by 6 bases and 4 bases, with 10 bases remaining between them. The DNA for the CDR3 is TGTGCCAGCAGCCCGGACACTTACGAGCAGTACTTC. It yields the protein CASSPDTYEQYF.